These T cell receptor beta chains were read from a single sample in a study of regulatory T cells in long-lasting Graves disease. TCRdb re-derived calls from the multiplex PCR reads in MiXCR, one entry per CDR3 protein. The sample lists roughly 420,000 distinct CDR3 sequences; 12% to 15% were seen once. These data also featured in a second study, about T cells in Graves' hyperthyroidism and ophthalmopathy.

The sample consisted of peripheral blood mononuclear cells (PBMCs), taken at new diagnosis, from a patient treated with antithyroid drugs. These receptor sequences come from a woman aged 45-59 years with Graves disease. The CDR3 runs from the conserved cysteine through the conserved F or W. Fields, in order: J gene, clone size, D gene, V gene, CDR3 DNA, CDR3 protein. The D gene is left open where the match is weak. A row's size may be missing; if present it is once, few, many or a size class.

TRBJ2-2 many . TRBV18 TGTGCCAGCTCACCATGGGACACCGGGGAGCTGTTTTTT CASSPWDTGELFF
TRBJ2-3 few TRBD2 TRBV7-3 TGTGCCAGCAGCTTAACCGTGCGGGAGAACACAGATACGCAGTATTTT CASSLTVRENTDTQYF
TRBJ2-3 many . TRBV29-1 TGCAGCGTTGGGGGGACAGATACGCAGTATTTT CSVGGTDTQYF
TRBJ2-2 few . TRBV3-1 TGTGCCAGCAGCCCACGTCCACACGCGAACACCGGGGAGCTGTTTTTT CASSPRPHANTGELFF
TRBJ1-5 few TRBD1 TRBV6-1 TGTGCCAGCAGACGGGGAGGGACAGGGGGCGCGGGGCCCCAGCATTTT CASRRGGTGGAGPQHF
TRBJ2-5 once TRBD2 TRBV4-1 TGCGCCAGCAGCCGGACTAGCGGGTGGTACCAAGAGACCCAGTACTTC CASSRTSGWYQETQYF
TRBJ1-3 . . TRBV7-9 TGTGCCAGCAGCCAAATACACCGGGGGACTGGAAACACCATATATTTT CASSQIHRGTGNTIYF
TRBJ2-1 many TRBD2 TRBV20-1 TGCAGTGCTAGACCCGGGACTAGCTTCTACAATGAGCAGTTCTTC CSARPGTSFYNEQFF
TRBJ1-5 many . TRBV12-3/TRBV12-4 TGTGCCAGCAGTTTAAGGGGGGGGATCTATCAGCCCCAGCATTTT CASSLRGGIYQPQHF
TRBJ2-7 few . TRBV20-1 TGCAGTGCTAGAGGACTACCTTTGGAGCAGTACTTC CSARGLPLEQYF
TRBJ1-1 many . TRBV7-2 TGTGCCAGCAGCTTAGTTAGGTCTCTCTCTGAAGCTTTCTTT CASSLVRSLSEAFF
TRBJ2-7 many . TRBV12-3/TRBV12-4 TGTGCCAGCAGAACAGGACGGGGGTACGAGCAGTACTTC CASRTGRGYEQYF
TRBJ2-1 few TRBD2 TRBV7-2 TGTGCCAGCAGCTTAGCATCCGGGGGGGGGTACAATGAGCAGTTCTTC CASSLASGGGYNEQFF
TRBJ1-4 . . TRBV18 TGTGCCAGCTCACCTGGGGGTCTGAGGGAAAAACTGTTTTTT CASSPGGLREKLFF
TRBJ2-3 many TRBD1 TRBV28 TGTGCCAGCAGTTTACCGGAAACAGGGGGAGATACGCAGTATTTT CASSLPETGGDTQYF
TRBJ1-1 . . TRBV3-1 TGTGCCAGAAGCCAAGACTGGAGGGGGGTTGGTAATGAAGCTATCTTT CARSQDWRGVGNEAIF
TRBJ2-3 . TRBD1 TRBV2 TGTGCCAGCAGTAAAATTATCCGCTTAAGGACAGGGGGCGGAACGCAGTATTTT CASSKIIRLRTGGGTQYF
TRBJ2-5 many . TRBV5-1 TGCGCCAGCAGCGTTGGACAGCGCCAAGAGACCCAGTACTTC CASSVGQRQETQYF
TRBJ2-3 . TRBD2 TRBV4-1 TGCGCCAGCAGCCAAGATAGGACTAGCGGGTCCCCGTACACCACAGATACGCAGTATTTT CASSQDRTSGSPYTTDTQYF
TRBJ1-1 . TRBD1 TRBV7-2 TGTGCCAGCAGCTCACAGACAGGGGTAATTACTGAAGCTTTCTTT CASSSQTGVITEAFF
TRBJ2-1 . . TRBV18 TGTGCCAGCTCCACACCCACAGAACACCCTTACGAGCAGTTCTTC CASSTPTEHPYEQFF
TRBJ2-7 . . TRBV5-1 TGCGCCAGCAGTTCTGTCAGGCTAGGGGTCTACGAGCAGTACTTC CASSSVRLGVYEQYF
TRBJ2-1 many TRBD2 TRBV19 TGTGCCAGTAGGGGGGGGGATCGAGTCAACACTGACGAGCAGTTCTTC CASRGGDRVNTDEQFF
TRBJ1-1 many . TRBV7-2 TGTGCCACAAAAGTGGGGCAGGCGAGGCGCACTGAAGCTTTCTTT CATKVGQARRTEAFF
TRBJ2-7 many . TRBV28 TGTGCCAGCAGCGGGAGTGACTACGAGCAGTACTTC CASSGSDYEQYF
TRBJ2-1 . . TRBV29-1 TGCAGCGTTGAATTGGCGTACAATGAGCAGTTCTTC CSVELAYNEQFF
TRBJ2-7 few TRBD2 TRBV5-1 TGCGCCAGCAGCCCGGGACTAGCGGGAGTGACAACCGAGCAGTACTTC CASSPGLAGVTTEQYF